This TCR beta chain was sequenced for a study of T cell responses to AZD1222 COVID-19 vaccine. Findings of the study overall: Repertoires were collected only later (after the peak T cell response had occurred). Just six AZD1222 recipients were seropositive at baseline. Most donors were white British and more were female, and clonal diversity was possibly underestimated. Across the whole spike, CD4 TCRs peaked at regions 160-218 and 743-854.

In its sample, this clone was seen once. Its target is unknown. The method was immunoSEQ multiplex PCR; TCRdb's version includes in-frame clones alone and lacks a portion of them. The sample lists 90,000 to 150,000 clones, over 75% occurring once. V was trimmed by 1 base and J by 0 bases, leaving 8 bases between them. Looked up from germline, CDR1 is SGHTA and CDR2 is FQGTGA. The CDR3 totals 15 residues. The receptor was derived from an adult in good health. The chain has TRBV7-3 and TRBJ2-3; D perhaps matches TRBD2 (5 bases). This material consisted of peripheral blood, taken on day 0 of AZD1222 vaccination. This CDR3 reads CASSLKAASTDTQYF. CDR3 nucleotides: TGTGCCAGCAGCTTAAAAGCGGCTAGCACAGATACGCAGTATTTT.